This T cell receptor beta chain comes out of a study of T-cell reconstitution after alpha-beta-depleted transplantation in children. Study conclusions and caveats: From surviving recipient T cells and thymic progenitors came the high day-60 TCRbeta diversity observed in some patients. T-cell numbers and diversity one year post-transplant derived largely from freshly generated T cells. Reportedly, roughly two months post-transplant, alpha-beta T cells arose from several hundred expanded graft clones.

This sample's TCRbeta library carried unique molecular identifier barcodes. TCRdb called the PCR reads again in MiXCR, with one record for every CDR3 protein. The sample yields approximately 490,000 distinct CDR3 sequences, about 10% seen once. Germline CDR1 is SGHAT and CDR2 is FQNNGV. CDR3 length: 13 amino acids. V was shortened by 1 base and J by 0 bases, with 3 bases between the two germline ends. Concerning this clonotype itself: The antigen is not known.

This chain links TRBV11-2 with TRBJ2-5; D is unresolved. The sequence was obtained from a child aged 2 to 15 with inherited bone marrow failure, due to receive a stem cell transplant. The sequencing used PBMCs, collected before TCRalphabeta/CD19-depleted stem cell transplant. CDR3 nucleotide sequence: TGTGCCAGCAGCTTAGCCCACCAAGAGACCCAGTACTTC. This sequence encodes CASSLAHQETQYF.